What follows are 32 T cell receptor beta chains derived from one specimen sequenced in a study of cytomegalovirus exposure and HLA in healthy donors. 60 Vbeta and 13 Jbeta primers were used in PCR. The assay was immunoSEQ multiplex PCR, and TCRdb's table has in-frame clones only and misses some. Of about 160,000 clones listed, 85% are singletons. Sequencing input: PBMCs. The origin of the receptors is a man aged 18 to 29 in good health and CMV-seropositive.

Worth noting for this clone: The sample contains more than one DNA sequence encoding this CDR3. The V gene is TRBV18, the J gene TRBJ1-5; 7 nucleotides align to TRBD1. J lost 2 bases, V lost 2 bases, and 0 bases had no gene match. The CDR3 length is 14 residues. Per the germline V gene, CDR1 is KGHSH and CDR2 is LQKENI. CDR3 loop: CASSPGTGNQPQHF. In nucleotides, the CDR3 is TGTGCCAGCTCACCAGGGACAGGCAATCAGCCCCAGCATTTT.

This chain links TRBV5-1 with TRBJ1-1; no firm D call. The CDR3 runs 12 residues. The V gene lost 0 bases and the J gene lost 6 bases, with 6 bases spanning the gap. CDR1 and CDR2 (germline): SGHRS, YFSETQ. CDR3 residues: CASSLAFSEAFF. CDR3 DNA: TGCGCCAGCAGCTTGGCTTTCTCTGAAGCTTTCTTT.

The V and J genes are TRBV6-6 and TRBJ2-5; 8 bases fit TRBD1. The DNA matches TRBJ2-7 better at its end, which makes the J call doubtful. CDR1 and CDR2 (germline): MNHNY, SVGAGI (reference sequence). The CDR3 extends over 16 amino acids. CDR3 coding DNA: TGTGCCAGCAGTTACCTACGGACAGGGATCTTCTACGAGCAGTACTTC. Its translation is CASSYLRTGIFYEQYF.

The chain carries TRBV7-9 and TRBJ1-5; D is uncertain. The CDR3 is 13 amino acids. V was pared by 1 base and J by 4 bases, with 5 bases between. Germline-derived CDR1 and CDR2 are SEHNR and FQNEAQ (reference sequence). CDR3 residues: CASSLEQNQPQHF. CDR3 nucleotide sequence: TGTGCCAGCAGCTTAGAACAGAATCAGCCCCAGCATTTT.

The genes are TRBV7-8 and TRBJ1-1; D gene ambiguous. The CDR3 consists of 15 residues. Trimming pared 5 bases from V and 2 bases from J, leaving 15 bases between. CDR1 SGHVS and CDR2 FQNEAQ come from the germline V gene. The CDR3 sequence: CASSPPSRRNTEAFF. Written as DNA, the CDR3 is TGTGCCAGCAGCCCGCCCTCGAGGAGAAACACTGAAGCTTTCTTT.

The V gene is TRBV10-2, the J gene TRBJ2-2, with a weak D call TRBD1 (5 bases). Germline CDR1 is WSHSY and CDR2 is SAAADI. The CDR3 consists of 15 residues. V dropped 6 bases and J dropped 2 bases, with 13 bases sitting between them. CDR3 sequence reads: CASSLQQGNTGELFF. The CDR3 nucleotides read TGCGCCAGCAGCCTACAGCAGGGAAACACCGGGGAGCTGTTTTTT.

The genes are TRBV7-9 and TRBJ2-1; D gene uncertain. In germline, CDR1 is SEHNR, CDR2 FQNEAQ (reference sequence). The CDR3 is made up of 15 amino acids. V was clipped by 5 bases and J by 0 bases, with 11 bases between them. The CDR3 region has the DNA TGTGCCAGCAGCGGGTCTGGGCGCTCCTACAATGAGCAGTTCTTC. This sequence encodes CASSGSGRSYNEQFF. The full variable domain, with the rest looked up from reference TRBV7-9 and TRBJ2-1, is DTGVSQNPRHKITKRGQNVTFRCDPISEHNRLYWYRQTLGQGPEFLTYFQNEAQLEKSRLLSDRFSAERPKGSFSTLEIQRTEQGDSAMYLCASSGSGRSYNEQFFGPGTRLTVL.

The chain recombines TRBV27 with TRBJ2-7, with D maybe TRBD1 (6 bases). Germline CDR1 is MNHEY and CDR2 is SMNVEV (reference sequence). Trimming shortened V by 6 bases and J by 4 bases, and 16 bases separated the two germline ends. The CDR3 extends over 14 amino acids. CDR3 sequence (DNA): TGTGCCAGCAGCCTTGACCGGGACACTTACGAGCAGTACTTC. Its protein is CASSLDRDTYEQYF.

The gene calls are TRBV6-1 and TRBJ2-7; 9 bases fit TRBD1. This CDR3 is 14 amino acids long. V lost 7 bases, J lost 2 bases, and 6 bases stayed unmatched. Germline V CDR1 and CDR2: MNHNS, SASEGT. The CDR3 region has the DNA TGTGCCAGCAACCCACAGGGGGCGGCCTACGAGCAGTACTTC. Its protein is CASNPQGAAYEQYF.

The CDR3 DNA reads as TGTGCCAGCAGCCCATCGGACAGGGAAGGATTAAACACTGAAGCTTTCTTT. Its translation is CASSPSDREGLNTEAFF. The V and J genes are TRBV7-6 and TRBJ1-1, with 8 bases that match TRBD1. V was clipped by 5 bases and J by 2 bases; unmatched bases: 13. The CDR3 is 17 amino acids. Per germline, CDR1 SGHVS and CDR2 FNYEAQ.

This sequence joins TRBV30 and TRBJ2-3, with TRBD1 matching 10 bases. This CDR3 spans 13 amino acids. Germline V gene data show CDR1 as GTSNPN and CDR2 as SVGIG (reference sequence). V trimming: 1 base; J trimming: 5 bases; junction bases outside the gene matches: 0. CDR3 amino acids: CAWSGTGGDTQYF. CDR3 nucleotide sequence: TGTGCCTGGAGTGGGACAGGGGGAGATACGCAGTATTTT.

The V and J genes are TRBV11-3 and TRBJ2-1; a possible D gene is TRBD1 (5 bases). The V end lost 1 base, the J end lost 0 bases, and 13 bases lay between the germline ends. CDR3 size: 17 residues. Germline CDR1 SGHNT, CDR2 YENEEA. The CDR3 is CASSLVGAFGSYNEQFF. CDR3 nucleotides: TGTGCCAGCAGCTTAGTAGGGGCTTTCGGCTCCTACAATGAGCAGTTCTTC.

V and J are TRBV30 and TRBJ1-5; TRBD1 matches 9 bases. CDR1 and CDR2 (germline): GTSNPN, SVGIG (reference sequence). The ends lost 1 base at V and 2 bases at J; junction bases unmatched: 6. The CDR3 contains 16 residues. CDR3 sequence reads: CAWSARGQGGNQPQHF. CDR3 DNA: TGTGCCTGGAGTGCAAGGGGACAGGGCGGCAATCAGCCCCAGCATTTT. The entire variable domain, with the rest obtained from reference TRBV30 and TRBJ1-5, is as follows: SQTIHQWPATLVQPVGSPLSLECTVEGTSNPNLYWYRQAAGRGLQLLFYSVGIGQISSEVPQNLSASRPQDRQFILSSKKLLLSDSGFYLCAWSARGQGGNQPQHFGDGTRLSIL.

V gene TRBV7-8 combines with J gene TRBJ1-5; possibly TRBD1 for D (5 bases). Deletions cut 5 bases from V and 5 bases from J, with 16 bases between. The CDR3 is 15 residues long. CDR1 and CDR2 (germline): SGHVS, FQNEAQ. CDR3 sequence (DNA): TGTGCCAGCAGCCCCATGGGGCCACGCGATCAGCCCCAGCATTTT. Translating it yields CASSPMGPRDQPQHF.

The rearrangement uses TRBV18 and TRBJ1-6; D is possibly TRBD1 (6 bases). The CDR3 extends over 18 amino acids. Germline lookup yields CDR1 KGHSH and CDR2 LQKENI. V was cut by 3 bases and J by 5 bases, with 20 bases left in between. DNA for the CDR3: TGTGCCAGCTCACCCCTTACAGGGTCGGTCGAAGATAATTCACCCCTCCACTTT. It translates to CASSPLTGSVEDNSPLHF.

For this clone: The same CDR3 is also encoded by other DNA sequences in this sample. The chain has TRBV5-6 and TRBJ2-7; 10 bases are a match to TRBD1. This CDR3 contains 14 residues. With 4 bases clipped from V and 2 bases from J, the junction kept 3 bases outside the gene matches. Per the germline V gene, CDR1 is SGHDT and CDR2 is YYEEEE. CDR3 nucleotides: TGTGCCAGCAGCCCCGGACAGGGGGCCTACGAGCAGTACTTC. Protein product: CASSPGQGAYEQYF.

This clone was detected only a few times. The V and J genes are TRBV9 and TRBJ1-4; D may be TRBD1 (5 bases). CDR3 length equals 18 residues. The germline V and J ends were trimmed by 4 bases and 2 bases, with 21 bases remaining between them. In germline, CDR1 is SGDLS, CDR2 YYNGEE. CDR3 coding DNA: TGTGCCAGCAGCCCCGGTGGTAGGGGTCCCGCCACTAATGAAAAACTGTTTTTT. Encoded protein: CASSPGGRGPATNEKLFF.

V and J are TRBV18 and TRBJ1-1; the D gene is possibly TRBD1 (5 bases). This CDR3 comprises 16 residues. The V gene's germline CDR1 is KGHSH and CDR2 LQKENI. The ends were cut back, 1 base at V and 1 base at J, with 13 bases in the middle. Here the CDR3 reads CASSPRRDSTNTEAFF. The CDR3 nucleotides read TGTGCCAGCTCACCACGTCGGGACTCGACGAACACTGAAGCTTTCTTT.

The chain has TRBV5-1 and TRBJ2-6, with TRBD1 identical over 8 bases. CDR1 and CDR2 from the germline V gene are SGHRS and YFSETQ. The V segment lost 6 bases and the J segment 0 bases; nucleotides outside the gene matches: 8. This CDR3 region has 17 residues. CDR3 protein: CASTRDRYHSGANVLTF. The CDR3 nucleotides read TGCGCCAGCACCCGGGACAGGTACCACTCTGGGGCCAACGTCCTGACTTTC.

The chain carries TRBV27 and TRBJ2-7, with TRBD2 matching 11 bases. The CDR3 runs to 19 residues. Germline V gives CDR1 MNHEY, CDR2 SMNVEV (reference sequence). V shed 0 bases and J 3 bases; nucleotides not matched to a gene: 13. In DNA form, the CDR3 reads TGTGCCAGCAGTTTATCGGGAGTAGCGGGGGGGCCATTGCTCTACGAGCAGTACTTC. Amino acids: CASSLSGVAGGPLLYEQYF.

The chain is built from TRBV29-1 and TRBJ2-7, with TRBD1 matching over 8 bases. V was pared by 0 bases and J by 0 bases, with 7 bases of the junction left unmatched. CDR3 size: 16 residues. Germline V gene sequence: CDR1 SQVTM, CDR2 ANQGSEA. Here the CDR3 DNA reads TGCAGCGTTGAAGATGTTGGGGACAGGAGCTCCTACGAGCAGTACTTC. This translates into CSVEDVGDRSSYEQYF.

Turning to this clone: Other DNA sequences of this sample code for an identical CDR3. The gene calls are TRBV4-3 and TRBJ2-3; 7 bases map to TRBD2. V lost 0 bases and J lost 6; bases outside the gene matches: 3. The CDR3 sequence is 14 residues long. Germline V gene lookup returns CDR1 LGHNA and CDR2 YSLEER. The CDR3 DNA follows: TGCGCCAGCAGCCAAGACGGGGGGAGCGATACGCAGTATTTT. Amino acids: CASSQDGGSDTQYF.

The rearrangement joins TRBV6-5 to TRBJ1-1, with unresolved D. V was trimmed by 5 bases and J by 4 bases, leaving 17 bases between them. Per germline, CDR1 MNHEY and CDR2 SVGAGI. This CDR3 is 15 amino acids long. The CDR3 protein is CASSSLVTSGTEAFF. The CDR3 nucleotides read TGTGCCAGCAGTAGCCTAGTAACGTCCGGCACTGAAGCTTTCTTT.

The CDR3 here is CASSPFRGGPATNEKLFF. Here the CDR3 DNA reads TGTGCCAGCAGCCCCTTTAGGGGGGGACCTGCAACTAATGAAAAACTGTTTTTT. The J gene is TRBJ1-4, the V gene TRBV9, with D perhaps TRBD1 (6 bases). Germline values: CDR1 SGDLS, CDR2 YYNGEE. Trimming left V 4 bases short and J 0 bases short, with 19 bases between. The length of the CDR3 is 18 residues.

Concerning this clone: One junction end does not reproduce the germline sequence, and a read error may be involved. CDR3 residues: CSVERESSF. The CDR3 nucleotides read TGCAGCGTTGAACGGGAATCCTCTTTT. V is TRBV29-1 and J is TRBJ2-3; possible D gene TRBD2, 5 bases. In germline, CDR1 is SQVTM, CDR2 ANQGSEA. The CDR3 has 9 residues.

With regard to this clone: The junction does not match germline at one end; this may be a read error. The chain recombines TRBV18 with TRBJ2-7; D may match TRBD1 or TRBD2 (5 bases each). The CDR3 has 13 residues. Germline lookup yields CDR1 KGHSH and CDR2 LQKENI. The CDR3 reads CASSPLDQGEQYF. The CDR3 nucleotides are TGTGCCAGCTCCCCACTAGACCAGGGCGAGCAGTACTTC.

J is TRBJ2-3 and V is TRBV6-5; D is perhaps TRBD1 (5 bases). CDR3 length: 12 amino acids. V dropped 7 bases and J dropped 5 bases, with 10 bases sitting between them. Germline CDR1 and CDR2: MNHEY and SVGAGI. CDR3 sequence reads: CASKTQGDTQYF. DNA of the CDR3: TGTGCCAGCAAGACTCAGGGAGATACGCAGTATTTT.

This chain joins TRBV5-4 and TRBJ1-2; possibly TRBD1 for D (6 bases). Trimming took off 4 bases at V and 8 bases at J, with 15 bases between the two ends. Per germline, CDR1 SGHNT and CDR2 YYREEE (reference sequence). The CDR3 is made up of 13 amino acids. This CDR3 is CASSPVDSLGYTF. The CDR3 DNA reads as TGTGCCAGCAGCCCTGTGGACAGCCTCGGCTACACCTTC.

V and J are TRBV9 and TRBJ2-7; 8 bases agree with TRBD2. The CDR3 length is 15 residues. V was clipped by 0 bases and J by 0 bases; unmatched bases: 2. Germline-derived CDR1 and CDR2 are SGDLS and YYNGEE. CDR3 DNA sequence: TGTGCCAGCAGCGTAGCTGGGACTAGCTCCTACGAGCAGTACTTC. Residues: CASSVAGTSSYEQYF. The full variable domain, completed using reference TRBV9 and TRBJ2-7, is DSGVTQTPKHLITATGQRVTLRCSPRSGDLSVYWYQQSLDQGLQFLIQYYNGEERAKGNILERFSAQQFPDLHSELNLSSLELGDSALYFCASSVAGTSSYEQYFGPGTRLTVT.

Details on this clone: The identical CDR3 is also encoded by other nucleotide sequences in the sample. The chain links TRBV4-3 to TRBJ1-4, with no clear D. Trimming cost V 0 bases and J 1 base, with 6 bases left between them. The length of the CDR3 is 15 residues. Germline V CDR1 and CDR2: LGHNA, YSLEER. CDR3 in DNA: TGCGCCAGCAGCCAAGACAGAGGAACTAATGAAAAACTGTTTTTT. Protein product: CASSQDRGTNEKLFF.

The chain combines TRBV19 with TRBJ1-3; D is uncertain. This CDR3 is built from 14 residues. Trimming removed 2 bases at V and 4 bases at J, with 9 bases between. Germline CDR1 reads LNHDA; CDR2 reads SQIVND (reference sequence). The CDR3 sequence: CASSILVAGNTIYF. The CDR3 nucleotides are TGTGCCAGTAGTATATTGGTAGCGGGAAACACCATATATTTT.

The chain carries TRBV5-5 and TRBJ1-6; maybe TRBD1 (6 bases). CDR1 SGHKS and CDR2 YYEKEE come from the germline V gene (reference sequence). The CDR3 sequence is 16 residues long. Deletions cut 3 bases from V and 1 base from J, with 11 bases between. CDR3: CASSSDRTSYNSPLHF. CDR3 nucleotide sequence: TGTGCCAGCAGCTCCGACAGGACGTCCTATAATTCACCCCTCCACTTT.